This section outlines one T cell receptor (beta chain) sequence together with its context. No antigen is known for it. No per-base quality is available; no much larger clone lies one base away. The meaning of the sample's time point label: baseline before oral tofacitinib. Peripheral blood and lesional scalp punch biopsies were obtained from patients with alopecia areata. PBMCs were isolated by density centrifugation and stained for CD3, CD4 and CD8, after which CD4+ and CD8+ T cells were sorted on a FACSAria. These data originate in a study of CD8+ T cells in alopecia areata (dated by TCRdb to the late 2010s). Study-wide context: The treated patients, all with moderate-to-severe alopecia areata, were enrolled in an open-label pilot trial of oral tofacitinib given at 5 to 10 mg twice daily. In humans, TCRbeta sequencing was performed on scalp tissue and on sorted CD4+ and CD8+ peripheral blood T cells from healthy controls and from patients with patchy or totalis/universalis alopecia areata. To study T cell clonal expansion in alopecia areata, the researchers applied high-throughput TCRbeta sequencing to both the C3H/HeJ mouse model and human patients. Clonality in the scalp was compared among normal scalp (n=4), patchy alopecia areata scalp (n=8), and alopecia totalis/universalis scalp (n=8). RNA was obtained with the PAXgene miRNA kit for fixed scalp, the miRNeasy kit for PBMCs, and the RNeasy kit for mouse skin. TCRbeta CDR3 regions were amplified by immunoSEQ multiplex PCR using 35 Vbeta forward and 13 Jbeta reverse primers. Patients received tofacitinib for 6 to 18 months and were then followed off drug for 6 months to check for delayed response and recurrence. Biopsies were taken from tofacitinib-treated patients at baseline and at 4 and 24 weeks of treatment, and a later scalp biopsy was taken in several of the tofacitinib-treated patients.

The library was generated by the immunoSEQ multiplex PCR assay. RNA was extracted from all samples and reverse transcribed into cDNA as template for TCR sequencing. First-strand cDNA was synthesized using SuperScript III with a 2:1 mix of oligo-dT and random hexamers. Amplification bias was assessed with a synthetic immune receptor repertoire, and residual bias was removed computationally. As for how the authors treated the data: Raw reads were preprocessed to remove errors, and CDR3 was defined by IMGT conventions from the conserved cysteine to phenylalanine. Clonality was calculated as 1 minus Shannon entropy normalized by log2 of the number of productive unique TCRs. CD4 or CD8 identity of scalp clones was inferred by cross-referencing scalp TCRbeta sequences with sorted blood CD4 and CD8 repertoires. TCRdb obtained this table from immuneACCESS and retained in-frame rearrangements with V and J assigned. These tables miss some clones; where compared with another copy, unresolved V genes account for less than half of the shortfall, and the remainder is unexplained. V and J calls and clone size follow that table, whereas D and trimming were derived from the DNA. This sample holds over 120,000 clones; under 60% were observed only once. Jointly, the top ten make up under 8% of the sample.

The paper's findings and limits, for the study overall: Higher clonality and more expanded CD8+ clones were observed in lesional scalp than in normal scalp, particularly in alopecia totalis/universalis, a finding suggestive of antigenic drive. Unlike mouse skin, where gammadelta T cells dominate, normal human skin contains resident alphabeta T cells that get sequenced too, which complicates analysis of the scalp TCR repertoire. Shared TCR sequences between patients were less evident than in mice, which may be partly attributable to HLA diversity in the patient population.

The CDR3 has 13 amino acids, counting the end cysteine and phenylalanine. The entry retains the CDR3 DNA only, 39 bases that are in frame from base 1. Looking up the germline V gene (reference sequence) yields CDR1 GTSNPN and CDR2 SVGIG. V has 1 base trimmed and J has 5 bases trimmed; junction bases matching no gene number 2. The source material was CD4+ T cells sorted from blood, sampled at week 0. The chain joins TRBV30 to TRBJ1-2, with TRBD1 matching 9 junction bases. This receptor was taken from a human donor with alopecia areata. CDR3 protein: CAWSADRGYGYTF. In nucleotides, the sequence is TGTGCCTGGAGTGCGGACAGGGGATATGGCTACACCTTC.